The clone carrying this T cell receptor beta chain was recorded many times. The assay was immunoSEQ multiplex PCR, and TCRdb's table has in-frame clones only and misses some. The repertoire includes approximately 490,000 clones, roughly 87% of them detected once, and roughly 0.72% sits in the top ten. This record belongs to a study of blood T cell repertoires in COVID-19. Study-level information: T cells, B-cell-depleted T cells, or PBMCs supplied cDNA or gDNA.

Participant-reported clinical history was the basis for cohort assignment. Two negative PCRs, clearance, or symptom resolution characterized the recovered Cohort 3 donors. The TCR originated in a woman between 18 and 29 years old who had recovered from COVID-19. Sequences were obtained from PBMCs or T cells enriched from blood (not recorded which).

The CDR3 is CASSPGLAGDWSPDTQYF. As DNA, the CDR3 is TGTGCCAGCAGCCCGGGACTAGCGGGTGACTGGAGCCCAGATACGCAGTATTTT. The rearrangement joins TRBV7-3 to TRBJ2-3; 12 bases line up with TRBD2. This CDR3 spans 18 amino acids. V shed 5 bases and J 4 bases; nucleotides not matched to a gene: 13. Germline V gene sequence: CDR1 SGHTA, CDR2 FQGTGA.